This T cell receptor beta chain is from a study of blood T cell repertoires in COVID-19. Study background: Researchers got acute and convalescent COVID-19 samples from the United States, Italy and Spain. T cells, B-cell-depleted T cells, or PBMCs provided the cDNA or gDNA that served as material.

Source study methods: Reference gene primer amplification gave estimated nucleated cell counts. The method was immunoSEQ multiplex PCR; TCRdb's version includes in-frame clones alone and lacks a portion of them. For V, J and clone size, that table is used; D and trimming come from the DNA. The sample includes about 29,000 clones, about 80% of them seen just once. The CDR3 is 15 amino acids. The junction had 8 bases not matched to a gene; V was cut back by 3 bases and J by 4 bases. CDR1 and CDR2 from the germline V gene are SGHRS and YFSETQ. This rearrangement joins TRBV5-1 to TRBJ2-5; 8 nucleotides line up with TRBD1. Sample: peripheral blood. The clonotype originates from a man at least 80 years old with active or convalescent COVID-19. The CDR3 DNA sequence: TGCGCCAGCAGCTCGACGACAGGGGCAGGAGAGACCCAGTACTTC. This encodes CASSSTTGAGETQYF.